The 10 T cell receptor beta chains in this list originate from one sample, sequenced in a study of blood T cell repertoires in COVID-19. TCRdb keeps only in-frame clones here, not all; method: immunoSEQ multiplex PCR. This table holds around 190,000 clones, about 88% found once. Material for sequencing was peripheral blood. The source is a woman older than 75 with acute or convalescent COVID-19.

The rearrangement joins TRBV7-2 to TRBJ1-6; D remains unclear. The V and J ends lost 1 base and 3 bases respectively, with 13 bases between them. Germline CDR1 SGHTA, CDR2 FQGNSA. The CDR3 sequence is 17 residues long. In nucleotides, the CDR3 is TGTGCCAGCAGCTTAGTGGGCACCGGGATCTATAATTCACCCCTCCACTTT. Translating gives CASSLVGTGIYNSPLHF.

The chain couples TRBV9 to TRBJ1-2; D is unresolved. V dropped 0 bases and J dropped 2 bases, with 14 bases sitting between them. Germline V CDR1 and CDR2: SGDLS, YYNGEE. CDR3 length: 16 residues. The DNA of the CDR3 is TGTGCCAGCAGCGTAGCCCCCCGGTTCGCAAACTATGGCTACACCTTC. It codes for CASSVAPRFANYGYTF.

The chain combines TRBV24-1 with TRBJ2-5; the D gene is possibly TRBD2 (5 bases). Trimming removed 2 bases from V and 0 bases from J, with 6 bases in between. The CDR3 runs 14 residues. Per germline, CDR1 KGHDR and CDR2 SFDVKD. The CDR3 loop is CATSDSGYQETQYF. CDR3 DNA: TGTGCCACCAGTGATTCGGGGTACCAAGAGACCCAGTACTTC.

V gene TRBV2 combines with J gene TRBJ2-5, with TRBD2 as a possible D gene (6 bases). This CDR3 region has 13 residues. Germline V gene lookup returns CDR1 SNHLY and CDR2 FYNNEI. Trimming cost V 7 bases and J 5 bases, with 14 bases left between them. The CDR3 spells CASTRRTIETQYF. The DNA for the CDR3 is TGTGCCAGCACTCGGCGGACTATCGAGACCCAGTACTTC.

The chain is built from TRBV7-2 and TRBJ1-5, with D maybe TRBD1 (6 bases). Looked up from germline, CDR1 is SGHTA and CDR2 is FQGNSA. Trimming shortened V by 1 base and J by 4 bases, and 11 bases separated the two germline ends. The CDR3 extends over 15 amino acids. CDR3 amino acids: CASSLVRGENQPQHF. In DNA form, the CDR3 reads TGTGCCAGCAGCTTAGTCAGGGGTGAGAATCAGCCCCAGCATTTT.

This CDR3 is CASSLGQGSTGELFF. In DNA form, the CDR3 reads TGTGCCAGCAGCTTGGGACAGGGTAGCACCGGGGAGCTGTTTTTT. The chain is built from TRBV5-6 and TRBJ2-2, with 7 bases fitting TRBD1. CDR1 is SGHDT, CDR2 YYEEEE, per germline. Unmatched junction bases numbered 3, after V lost 0 bases and J lost 4 bases. This CDR3 contains 15 residues. Full variable domain (outside the CDR3, taken from reference TRBV5-6 and TRBJ2-2): DAGVTQSPTHLIKTRGQQVTLRCSPKSGHDTVSWYQQALGQGPQFIFQYYEEEERQRGNFPDRFSGHQFPNYSSELNVNALLLGDSALYLCASSLGQGSTGELFFGEGSRLTVL.

The J gene is TRBJ2-1, the V gene TRBV5-1; 8 bases line up with TRBD2. This CDR3 has 16 residues. Germline V gene lookup returns CDR1 SGHRS and CDR2 YFSETQ. J gave up 6 bases and V 3 bases, and 11 bases lay outside the gene matches. The CDR3 DNA reads as TGCGCCAGCAGCTGGAATTCGGGAGGGCCCGGCAATGAGCAGTTCTTC. It encodes CASSWNSGGPGNEQFF.

V and J are TRBV28 and TRBJ1-1; possible D gene TRBD1, 6 bases. Germline V gene lookup returns CDR1 MDHEN and CDR2 SYDVKM. V dropped 6 bases and J dropped 4 bases, with 15 bases sitting between them. This CDR3 has 14 residues. The CDR3, as DNA: TGTGCCAGCAGGTCCCCGGGACAAGTCACTGAAGCTTTCTTT. It codes for CASRSPGQVTEAFF.

J is TRBJ1-1 and V is TRBV6-6, with 7 bases matching TRBD1. Germline loops: CDR1 MNHNY, CDR2 SVGAGI (reference sequence). The CDR3 length is 14 residues. V trimming: 4 bases; J trimming: 1 base; junction bases outside the gene matches: 3. DNA for the CDR3: TGTGCCAGCAGTTCCAGACAGGGGAACACTGAAGCTTTCTTT. Its protein is CASSSRQGNTEAFF.

The chain uses TRBV9 and TRBJ2-5; D is perhaps TRBD2 (6 bases). Deletions cut 0 bases from V and 2 bases from J, with 11 bases between. The germline V gene encodes CDR1 SGDLS and CDR2 YYNGEE. CDR3 length equals 15 residues. The CDR3 DNA reads TGTGCCAGCAGCGTAGGACGGAGGGATCAAGAGACCCAGTACTTC. It is translated as CASSVGRRDQETQYF.